This passage covers 18 T cell receptor beta chains from one sample sequenced in a study of PD-1 blockade in classical Hodgkin lymphoma. Repertoires were generated with immunoSEQ multiplex PCR, while TCRdb's copy carries only in-frame clones and drops some. The data show more than 90,000 clones, with approximately 80% seen just once and less than 20% held by the top ten. Relapses following autologous stem cell transplantation were seen in all patients, with brentuximab vedotin exposure varying. The source was peripheral blood mononuclear cells (PBMCs), collected before the second cycle of nivolumab. These receptors originate from a human donor with classical Hodgkin lymphoma.

This clone was observed a handful of times. V is TRBV7-8 and J is TRBJ2-7; D is unresolved. CDR1 and CDR2 from the germline V gene are SGHVS and FQNEAQ. The V end was cut by 1 base, the J end by 0 bases, with 10 bases between. The CDR3 length is 15 residues. CDR3 loop: CASSLEARSSYEQYF. The CDR3 DNA reads as TGTGCCAGCAGCTTAGAAGCCCGAAGCTCCTACGAGCAGTACTTC.

The chain couples TRBV19 to TRBJ2-7; a weak D match, TRBD2 (6 bases). Between the trimmed V and J ends, which lost 8 bases and 0 bases, there was a span of 11 bases. Germline V gene data show CDR1 as LNHDA and CDR2 as SQIVND (reference sequence). The length of the CDR3 is 13 residues. CDR3 protein: CASRGLLSYEQYF. CDR3 coding DNA: TGTGCCAGTCGGGGACTCCTCTCCTACGAGCAGTACTTC. Drawing the rest from reference TRBV19 and TRBJ2-7, the complete variable domain is DGGITQSPKYLFRKEGQNVTLSCEQNLNHDAMYWYRQDPGQGLRLIYYSQIVNDFQKGDIAEGYSVSREKKESFPLTVTSAQKNPTAFYLCASRGLLSYEQYFGPGTRLTVT.

The chain recombines TRBV27 with TRBJ1-2; D may be TRBD1 (5 bases). Germline V gives CDR1 MNHEY, CDR2 SMNVEV (reference sequence). V was trimmed by 0 bases and J by 0 bases, leaving 17 bases between them. This CDR3 has 18 residues. The DNA of the CDR3 is TGTGCCAGCAGTTTATCGAGGGGACTCGGCCCTACTAACTATGGCTACACCTTC. It specifies CASSLSRGLGPTNYGYTF.

This chain links TRBV27 with TRBJ2-7; D perhaps matches TRBD1 (6 bases). Trimming removed 5 bases at V and 5 bases at J, with 13 bases between. This CDR3 is 13 amino acids long. CDR1 is MNHEY and CDR2 is SMNVEV in the germline V gene (reference sequence). CDR3: CASSVTGKDEQYF. Written as DNA, the CDR3 is TGTGCCAGCAGTGTAACAGGGAAGGACGAGCAGTACTTC.

The chain carries TRBV5-5 and TRBJ2-7; the D is unclear. The V gene lost 2 bases and the J gene lost 4 bases, with 4 bases spanning the gap. This CDR3 contains 11 residues. CDR1 is SGHKS, CDR2 YYEKEE, per germline (reference sequence). Written as DNA, the CDR3 is TGTGCCAGCAGCTTCCTTTACGAGCAGTACTTC. Protein sequence: CASSFLYEQYF.

This clone was counted between two and nine times. The rearrangement uses TRBV11-3 and TRBJ2-7; D remains ambiguous. The length of the CDR3 is 12 residues. Germline V gene sequence: CDR1 SGHNT, CDR2 YENEEA. Trimming shortened V by 6 bases and J by 5 bases, and 11 bases separated the two germline ends. This CDR3 is CASSLSSDEQYF. The DNA of the CDR3 is TGTGCCAGCAGTCTCAGCAGCGACGAGCAGTACTTC.

The CDR3 loop reads CASSSRQGEQYF. Here the CDR3 DNA reads TGTGCCAGCAGCTCTCGGCAGGGAGAGCAGTACTTC. This chain uses TRBV11-2 with TRBJ2-7; possibly TRBD1 for D (5 bases). Germline CDR1 SGHAT, CDR2 FQNNGV. The CDR3 has 12 amino acids. The V gene lost 4 bases and the J gene lost 7 bases, with 11 bases spanning the gap. Full variable domain (outside the CDR3, taken from reference TRBV11-2 and TRBJ2-7): EAGVAQSPRYKIIEKRQSVAFWCNPISGHATLYWYQQILGQGPKLLIQFQNNGVVDDSQLPKDRFSAERLKGVDSTLKIQPAKLEDSAVYLCASSSRQGEQYFGPGTRLTVT.

The CDR3 protein is CASSLDRGRPTDTQYF. The CDR3 region has the DNA TGTGCCAGCAGCTTAGATCGGGGCAGACCCACAGATACGCAGTATTTT. V and J are TRBV11-2 and TRBJ2-3, with D possibly called TRBD1 or TRBD2 (5 bases each). There are 16 residues in the CDR3. V gave up 0 bases and J gave up 2 bases, with 12 bases separating them. Germline CDR1 reads SGHAT; CDR2 reads FQNNGV.

The rearrangement uses TRBV23-1 and TRBJ2-5; 8 bases fit TRBD1. TRBV23-1 is labeled an ORF, and its function is uncertain. V trimming: 2 bases; J trimming: 5 bases; junction bases outside the gene matches: 10. The CDR3 has 16 residues. The CDR3: CASSQPGGSRTETQYF. The CDR3 DNA is TGCGCCAGCAGTCAACCAGGGGGCTCTCGGACCGAGACCCAGTACTTC.

Here the CDR3 reads CASSFWEPSSGRRYNEQFF. Here the CDR3 DNA reads TGTGCCAGCAGCTTTTGGGAACCCTCTAGCGGGAGGAGGTACAATGAGCAGTTCTTC. The chain is built from TRBV7-8 and TRBJ2-1; 11 bases line up with TRBD2. CDR1 is SGHVS and CDR2 is FQNEAQ in the germline V gene. Trimming took 3 bases from V and 4 from J; bases not matched to a gene: 14. The CDR3 has 19 amino acids.

This clone was counted a single time. This chain uses TRBV14 with TRBJ2-7; D might be TRBD2 (6 bases). There are 17 residues in the CDR3. V was cut by 1 base and J by 3 bases, with 19 bases left in between. Per germline, CDR1 SGHDN and CDR2 FVKESK. The DNA for the CDR3 is TGTGCCAGCAGCCAAGCCATAGGAGGGTCCCGGGGCTACGAGCAGTACTTC. Translated: CASSQAIGGSRGYEQYF. The complete variable domain, with remaining parts taken from reference TRBV14 and TRBJ2-7, reads EAGVTQFPSHSVIEKGQTVTLRCDPISGHDNLYWYRRVMGKEIKFLLHFVKESKQDESGMPNNRFLAERTGGTYSTLKVQPAELEDSGVYFCASSQAIGGSRGYEQYFGPGTRLTVT.

The chain couples TRBV11-2 to TRBJ2-7; D is uncertain. The V end lost 5 bases, the J end lost 3 bases, and 11 bases lay between the germline ends. Germline values: CDR1 SGHAT, CDR2 FQNNGV. The CDR3 is 13 amino acids. DNA of the CDR3: TGTGCCAGCAGCCAAGTACACCTCTACGAGCAGTACTTC. Protein product: CASSQVHLYEQYF.

In this sample, this clone turned up a few times. The genes are TRBV15 and TRBJ2-2, with D hard to call. Germline CDR1 reads LNHNV; CDR2 reads YYDKDF (reference sequence). V dropped 1 base and J dropped 0 bases, with 6 bases sitting between them. This CDR3 spans 15 amino acids. The DNA for the CDR3 is TGTGCCACCAGCAGAGGGGAATCGAACACCGGGGAGCTGTTTTTT. Translating it yields CATSRGESNTGELFF.

V usage is TRBV7-9 and J usage is TRBJ2-2; 9 nucleotides line up with TRBD1. Germline CDR1 SEHNR, CDR2 FQNEAQ (reference sequence). CDR3 length: 15 amino acids. The V and J ends lost 5 bases and 4 bases, in that order; junction bases with no gene match: 5. The CDR3 DNA is TGTGCCAGCAGCCCGGGACAGGGCGTCACCGGGGAGCTGTTTTTT. This codes for CASSPGQGVTGELFF.

This chain links TRBV19 with TRBJ1-2; no reliable D call. The V end lost 3 bases, the J end lost 2 bases, and 10 bases lay between the germline ends. This CDR3 is built from 14 residues. Germline CDR1 reads LNHDA; CDR2 reads SQIVND (reference sequence). In nucleotides, the CDR3 is TGTGCCAGTAGTATGGACGAGCGAAACTATGGCTACACCTTC. Residues: CASSMDERNYGYTF.

The chain combines TRBV7-2 with TRBJ1-2; TRBD1 might be the D (6 bases). The CDR3 is made up of 16 amino acids. V lost 4 bases and J 3 bases, leaving 18 bases between the germline ends. The V gene's germline CDR1 is SGHTA and CDR2 FQGNSA. CDR3 coding DNA: TGTGCCAGCAGCTGGACAGCTGGGCTAGGAGACTATGGCTACACCTTC. Its protein product is CASSWTAGLGDYGYTF.

The chain has TRBV19 and TRBJ1-1, with TRBD1 identical over 11 bases. In germline, CDR1 is LNHDA, CDR2 SQIVND (reference sequence). Losses at the gene ends were 9 bases for V and 5 bases for J; bases not matched to a gene: 14. The CDR3 is made up of 16 amino acids. CDR3 protein: CASVIPGTGGDTEAFF. In nucleotides, the CDR3 is TGTGCCAGCGTCATCCCCGGGACAGGGGGGGATACTGAAGCTTTCTTT.

The V call is TRBV5-1, the J call TRBJ2-3; D possibly corresponds to TRBD1 (5 bases). Germline loops: CDR1 SGHRS, CDR2 YFSETQ. The CDR3 loop spans 15 amino acids. Trimming pared 4 bases from V and 2 bases from J, leaving 14 bases between. The DNA of the CDR3 is TGCGCCAGCAGCCCCGGCCTAGGGGACACAGATACGCAGTATTTT. Translation: CASSPGLGDTDTQYF.